The next 10 T cell receptor beta chains were all read from a single sample in a study of human T cells and chemical hapten exposure. TCRdb re-analysed the RACE reads in MiXCR, keeping a single row per CDR3 protein. This table has more than 45,000 distinct CDR3 sequences, around an eighth appearing once. This sample's time point: patch test 3, about 24 weeks after DPC sensitization. Regarding treatment: therapeutic diphenylcyclopropenone sensitization with weekly scalp DPC. Source: whole blood, taken in connection with sensitization to the hapten diphenylcyclopropenone (DPC). Source of these receptors: a man aged 25-45 years with alopecia areata. Some clones in this sample may be carry-over from other donors' samples.

The sample holds a few counts of this clonotype. This chain links TRBV24-1 with TRBJ2-7; tentative D call: TRBD1 (5 bases). CDR3 length: 13 amino acids. Per germline, CDR1 KGHDR and CDR2 SFDVKD. Trimming pared 5 bases from V and 6 bases from J, leaving 13 bases between. The CDR3 region has the DNA TGTGCCACCAGTGGACAGCAATCGGGCGAGCAGTACTTC. Protein product: CATSGQQSGEQYF.

The count of this clonotype is one. The V and J genes are TRBV2 and TRBJ2-3, with 10 bases that match TRBD1. From germline, CDR1 is SNHLY and CDR2 FYNNEI. This CDR3 is 14 amino acids long. Trimming at V came to 3 bases and at J to 8 bases, leaving 5 bases not matched to a gene. This CDR3 is CASSEVGTGVTQYF. Written as DNA, the CDR3 is TGTGCCAGCAGTGAGGTCGGGACAGGGGTTACGCAGTATTTT.

Worth noting for this clonotype: Given a much more abundant clone one base away, this may be a read error. V usage is TRBV3-1 and J usage is TRBJ2-2, with D possibly matching TRBD1 (6 bases). With 7 bases removed from V and 1 base from J, the gap between germline ends came to 16 bases. Germline V gene data show CDR1 as LGHDT and CDR2 as YNNKEL (reference sequence). The CDR3 has 16 amino acids. This CDR3 is CASIETGTQNTGELFF. Written as DNA, the CDR3 is TGTGCCAGCATCGAAACCGGGACACAGAACACCGGGGAGCTGTTTTTT.

This clonotype has ten or more counts. The chain is built from TRBV20-1 and TRBJ2-2, with 12 bases fitting TRBD1. CDR1 is DFQATT, CDR2 SNEGSKA, per germline (reference sequence). Trimming removed 2 bases from V and 4 bases from J; junction bases left unmatched: 11. The CDR3 runs to 18 residues. The chain's CDR3 is CSARNWDRGLASTGELFF. CDR3 nucleotide sequence: TGCAGTGCTAGAAACTGGGACAGGGGGCTTGCTAGCACCGGGGAGCTGTTTTTT.

This clonotype came up a few times. The chain joins TRBV11-2 to TRBJ1-1, with D tentatively TRBD1 (5 bases). Trimming took off 10 bases at V and 5 bases at J, with 20 bases between the two ends. Germline CDR1 reads SGHAT; CDR2 reads FQNNGV. This CDR3 region has 14 residues. CDR3 sequence: CATARGRLSTEAFF. CDR3 nucleotide sequence: TGTGCCACGGCGAGGGGAAGGTTGAGTACTGAAGCTTTCTTT.

This clonotype was recorded many times. V gene TRBV12-3 or TRBV12-4 combines with J gene TRBJ1-2, with 11 nucleotides matching TRBD1. The CDR3 has 14 residues. V trimming: 6 bases; J trimming: 5 bases; junction bases outside the gene matches: 5. The CDR3 sequence: CASRGTGGAYGYTF. The CDR3 DNA reads as TGTGCCAGCAGGGGGACAGGGGGAGCATATGGCTACACCTTC.

This clonotype was seen many times. One end of the junction does not line up with germline, which may come from a read error. This chain uses TRBV18 with TRBJ1-2; no definite D call. This CDR3 has 14 residues. Germline V gene data show CDR1 as KGHSH and CDR2 as LQKENI. CDR3 sequence (DNA): TGTGCCAGCTCACTGACCCGGAATACATATGGTTACACCTTC. Its protein product is CASSLTRNTYGYTF.

The V call is TRBV6-6, the J call TRBJ1-5; 10 bases match TRBD1. The germline CDR1 and CDR2 sequences are MNHNY and SVGAGI (reference sequence). The CDR3 length is 16 residues. J gave up 2 bases and V 6 bases, and 7 bases lay outside the gene matches. CDR3 residues: CASSRSGTGGNQPQHF. The CDR3 nucleotides are TGTGCCAGCAGCCGTTCCGGGACAGGGGGCAATCAGCCCCAGCATTTT.

This clonotype showed up just a few times. V usage is TRBV5-6 and J usage is TRBJ2-7, with D perhaps matching TRBD1 (6 bases). Trimming stripped 4 bases from V and 3 bases from J, with 17 bases between. This CDR3 contains 15 residues. The germline V gene encodes CDR1 SGHDT and CDR2 YYEEEE. CDR3 nucleotides: TGTGCCAGCAGCATACGGACCCGGGACAACTACGAGCAGTACTTC. Amino acids: CASSIRTRDNYEQYF.

The table lists this clonotype with a few counts. This chain connects TRBV18 to TRBJ2-1; TRBD2 aligns across 9 bases. V dropped 5 bases and J dropped 4; count of bases not matched to a gene: 6. Germline lookup yields CDR1 KGHSH and CDR2 LQKENI. CDR3 size: 15 residues. The CDR3 sequence is CASSSKRGEYNEQFF. The CDR3 region has the DNA TGTGCCAGCTCATCCAAGCGGGGGGAATACAATGAGCAGTTCTTC.